The entry below describes one T cell receptor (beta chain). What it binds is not known. PCR employed 60 Vbeta and 13 Jbeta primers. Repertoires were generated with immunoSEQ multiplex PCR, while TCRdb's copy carries only in-frame clones and drops some. The profile shows approximately 170,000 clones, about four fifths of them singletons. The germline gives CDR1 SGHRS, CDR2 YFSETQ. The CDR3 is made up of 14 amino acids. J lost 1 base, V lost 5 bases, and 4 bases had no gene match. The sample belongs to a study of cytomegalovirus exposure and HLA in healthy donors. In the study overall: Earlier work reported approximately 100 million unique TCR beta sequences from about 190 million T cells.

Overall study findings and caveats: Later analysis identified some 16,000 TCR beta sequences associated with HLA alleles, using a false discovery rate threshold of 0.05. As immune exposure information, only CMV serostatus was available.

This sequence originates from a man between 50 and 59 years old in good health and CMV-seropositive. This chain joins TRBV5-1 and TRBJ2-3, with TRBD1 matching 7 bases. Specimen: PBMCs. CDR3 loop: CASRPGQGTDTQYF. CDR3 DNA: TGCGCCAGCAGACCCGGACAGGGCACAGATACGCAGTATTTT. Filled out from reference TRBV5-1 and TRBJ2-3, the complete variable domain reads KAGVTQTPRYLIKTRGQQVTLSCSPISGHRSVSWYQQTPGQGLQFLFEYFSETQRNKGNFPGRFSGRQFSNSRSEMNVSTLELGDSALYLCASRPGQGTDTQYFGPGTRLTVL.